This TCR beta chain derives from a study of cytomegalovirus exposure and HLA in healthy donors. Details on this clone: The antigen remains unidentified.

The PCR had 60 Vbeta and 13 Jbeta primers. Per the original data handling: Unique TCR beta chains numbered around 75 million in a later analysis, with roughly 9.9 million shared. Here immunoSEQ multiplex PCR was the method, and the copy in TCRdb shows in-frame clones only, minus some. For V, J and clone size, that table is used; D and trimming come from the DNA. The sample carries some 90,000 clones, about four fifths recorded once. Study-wide results and caveats: Despite most TCR sequences being rare, some public TCRs occurred in many donors.

The CDR3 has 14 amino acids. V lost 3 bases and J 3 bases, leaving 11 bases between the germline ends. Germline CDR1 is SEHNR and CDR2 is FQNEAQ (reference sequence). This chain joins TRBV7-9 and TRBJ1-1; D not certain. The specimen sequenced was PBMCs. This sequence was found in a man aged 45 to 65 in good health and CMV-seropositive. CDR3 DNA sequence: TGTGCCAGCAGCTTCACCGGGAGGTACACTGAAGCTTTCTTT. It specifies CASSFTGRYTEAFF.